The source of this T cell receptor beta chain is a study of blood T cell repertoires in COVID-19. About the research overall: Italy, Spain and the United States were the sources of the convalescent and acute COVID-19 samples. Sample material is recorded as cDNA or gDNA derived from T cells, B-cell-depleted T cells, or PBMCs.

The germline V and J ends were trimmed by 4 bases and 1 base, with 11 bases remaining between them. The V gene's germline CDR1 is SGHDT and CDR2 YYEEEE. The CDR3 contains 14 residues. Seattle patient enrollment occurred during active infection, with longitudinal follow-up thereafter. The authors' processing: By means of reference gene primer amplification, nucleated cell counts were estimated. The method was immunoSEQ multiplex PCR; TCRdb's version includes in-frame clones alone and lacks a portion of them. D and trimming come from the DNA, and the V and J calls and clone size come from that table. The sample includes approximately 340,000 clones, about 91% of them seen just once.

The clonotype was recovered from a man aged 30 to 45 with COVID-19, enrolled during active disease. The chain links TRBV5-6 to TRBJ2-5; no firm D call. The specimen sequenced was peripheral blood. CDR3 amino acids: CASSRFTFQETQYF. CDR3 sequence (DNA): TGTGCCAGCAGCCGGTTCACCTTCCAAGAGACCCAGTACTTC.